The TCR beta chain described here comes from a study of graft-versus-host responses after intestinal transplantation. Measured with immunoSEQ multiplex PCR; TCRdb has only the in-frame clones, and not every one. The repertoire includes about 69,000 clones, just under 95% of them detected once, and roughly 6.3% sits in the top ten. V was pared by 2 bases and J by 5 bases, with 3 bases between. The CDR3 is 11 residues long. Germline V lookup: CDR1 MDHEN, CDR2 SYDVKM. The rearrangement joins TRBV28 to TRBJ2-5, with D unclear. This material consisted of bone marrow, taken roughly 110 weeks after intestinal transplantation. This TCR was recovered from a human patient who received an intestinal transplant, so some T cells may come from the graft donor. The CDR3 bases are TGTGCCAGCAGTTTACGGGAGACCCAGTACTTC. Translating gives CASSLRETQYF. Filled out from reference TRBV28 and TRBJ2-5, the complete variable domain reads DVKVTQSSRYLVKRTGEKVFLECVQDMDHENMFWYRQDPGLGLRLIYFSYDVKMKEKGDIPEGYSVSREKKERFSLILESASTNQTSMYLCASSLRETQYFGPGTRLLVL.